Listed below are T cell receptor beta chains from one sample, sequenced in a study of blood T cell repertoires in COVID-19. Sequencing used immunoSEQ multiplex PCR; TCRdb keeps in-frame clones, though not all of them. The sample lists roughly 200,000 clones; roughly 85% were seen once. The specimen sequenced was PBMCs or T cells enriched from blood (not recorded which). The source of these receptors is a woman aged 35 to 49 with acute COVID-19. CDR3s include the opening cysteine and the closing phenylalanine or tryptophan. A D gene is named only where the DNA matches it firmly. For some rows the clone size is stated as once, few or many, or as a class when expanded; others skip it.

>TRBJ2-6|TRBV11-3|NA|NA
TGTGCCACCACAGGGGGGGGACTTCGCTCTGGGGCCAACGTCCTGACTTTC
CATTGGGLRSGANVLTF
>TRBJ1-3|TRBV10-3|NA|NA
TGTGCCATCAGTTTGGGGCTTTCTGGAAACACCATATATTTT
CAISLGLSGNTIYF
>TRBJ1-3|TRBV7-2|NA|NA
TGTGCCAGCAGCTCGTACAGGGCTGGAAACACCATATATTTT
CASSSYRAGNTIYF
>TRBJ1-2|TRBV4-1|NA|NA
NA
CASSQGFGTGTEAF
>TRBJ1-2|TRBV5-1|NA|NA
TGCGCCAGCAGCTTGGACGACAGCTATGGCTACACCTTC
CASSLDDSYGYTF
>TRBJ2-2|TRBV6-5|NA|TRBD2
TGTGCCATCAAGGGGACTACGGACGGGGAGCTGTTTTTT
CAIKGTTDGELFF
>TRBJ1-5|TRBV5-6|NA|NA
TGTGCCAGCAGCGACCCAGGCAGGGGCCCGAATCAGCCCCAGCATTTT
CASSDPGRGPNQPQHF
>TRBJ1-3|TRBV12-3/TRBV12-4|NA|NA
TGTGCCAGCAGTGCCTACAGGGCTCCTTTCTTT
CASSAYRAPFF
>TRBJ2-5|TRBV5-6|few|NA
TGTGCCAGCACCGGAGGAGGGCCGCTGATCCAAGAGACCCAGTACTTC
CASTGGGPLIQETQYF
>TRBJ2-7|TRBV9|NA|TRBD2
TGTGCCAGCAGCGTAGGGTCTAGCGGGACCTACGAGCAGTACTTC
CASSVGSSGTYEQYF
>TRBJ1-1|TRBV7-9|NA|NA
TGTGCCACCCCGCGGGGGGAAGAGGGTGAAGCTTTCTTT
CATPRGEEGEAFF
>TRBJ2-1|TRBV24-1|NA|NA
TGTGCCACCAGTGATTCTTCGTGGCCTTCCTACAATGAGCAGTTCTTC
CATSDSSWPSYNEQFF
>TRBJ1-6|TRBV5-6|NA|TRBD1
TGTGCCAGCAGCCCTTATACAGGGGGCTATAATTCACCCCTCCACTTT
CASSPYTGGYNSPLHF
>TRBJ2-1|TRBV7-9|NA|TRBD2
TGTGCCAGCACTCCGGCGGGAGGGTTCAATGAGCAGTTCTTC
CASTPAGGFNEQFF
>TRBJ1-2|TRBV28|NA|TRBD1
TGTGCCAGCAGTTCCGCGGGACAGGGGGGCGATGGCTACACCTTC
CASSSAGQGGDGYTF
>TRBJ2-1|TRBV29-1|NA|TRBD2
TGCAGCGTTGGGACTAGCGGAAACCGATACAATGAGCAGTTCTTC
CSVGTSGNRYNEQFF